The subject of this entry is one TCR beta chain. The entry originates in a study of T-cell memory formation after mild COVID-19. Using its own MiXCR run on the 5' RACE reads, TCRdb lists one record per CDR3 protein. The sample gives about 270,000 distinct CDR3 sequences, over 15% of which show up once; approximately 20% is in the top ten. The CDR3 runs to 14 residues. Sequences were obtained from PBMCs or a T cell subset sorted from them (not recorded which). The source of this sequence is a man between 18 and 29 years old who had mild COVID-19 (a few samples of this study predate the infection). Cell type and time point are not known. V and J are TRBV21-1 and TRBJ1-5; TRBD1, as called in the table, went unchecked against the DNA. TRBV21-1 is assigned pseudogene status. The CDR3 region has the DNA TGTGCCAGCCGTACTGACAGAGACGATCAGCCCCAGCATTTT. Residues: CASRTDRDDQPQHF.